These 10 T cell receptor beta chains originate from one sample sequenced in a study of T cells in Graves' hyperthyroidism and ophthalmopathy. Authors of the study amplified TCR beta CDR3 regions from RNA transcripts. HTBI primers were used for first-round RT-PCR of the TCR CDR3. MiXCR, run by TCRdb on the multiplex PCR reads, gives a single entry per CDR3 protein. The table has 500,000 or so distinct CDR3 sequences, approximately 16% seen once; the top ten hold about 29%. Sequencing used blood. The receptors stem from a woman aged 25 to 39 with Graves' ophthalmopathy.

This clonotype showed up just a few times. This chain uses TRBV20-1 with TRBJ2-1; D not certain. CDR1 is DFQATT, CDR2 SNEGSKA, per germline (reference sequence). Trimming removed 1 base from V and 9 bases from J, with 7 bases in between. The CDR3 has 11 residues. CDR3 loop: CSARALSEQFF. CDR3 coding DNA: TGCAGTGCTAGAGCCCTTAGTGAGCAGTTCTTC.

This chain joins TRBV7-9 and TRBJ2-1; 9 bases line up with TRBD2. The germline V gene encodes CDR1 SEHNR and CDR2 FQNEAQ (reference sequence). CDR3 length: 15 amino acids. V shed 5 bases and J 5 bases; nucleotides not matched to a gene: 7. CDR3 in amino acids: CASSPREGLNNEQFF. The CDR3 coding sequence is TGTGCCAGCAGCCCGCGGGAGGGCCTTAACAATGAGCAGTTCTTC.

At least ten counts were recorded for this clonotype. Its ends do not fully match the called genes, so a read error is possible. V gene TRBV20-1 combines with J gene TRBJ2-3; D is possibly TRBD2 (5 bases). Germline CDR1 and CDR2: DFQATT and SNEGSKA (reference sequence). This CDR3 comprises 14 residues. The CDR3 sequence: CSARDSVVRDMQYF. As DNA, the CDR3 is TGCAGTGCTAGAGATAGTGTAGTTCGGGATATGCAGTATTTT.

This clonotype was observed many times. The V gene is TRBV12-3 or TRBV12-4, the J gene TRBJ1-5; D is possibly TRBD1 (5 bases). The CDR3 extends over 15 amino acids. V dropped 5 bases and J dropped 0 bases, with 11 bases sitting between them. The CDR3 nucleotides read TGTGCCAGCAGTCTGGGACGGAGTAGCAATCAGCCCCAGCATTTT. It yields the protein CASSLGRSSNQPQHF.

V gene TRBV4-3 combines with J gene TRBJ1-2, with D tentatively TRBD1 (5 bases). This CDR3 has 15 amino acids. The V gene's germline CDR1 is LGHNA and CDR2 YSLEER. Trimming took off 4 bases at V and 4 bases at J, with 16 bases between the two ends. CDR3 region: CASSRPGRGLYGYTF. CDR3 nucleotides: TGCGCCAGCAGCCGACCGGGGAGGGGTCTCTATGGCTACACCTTC.

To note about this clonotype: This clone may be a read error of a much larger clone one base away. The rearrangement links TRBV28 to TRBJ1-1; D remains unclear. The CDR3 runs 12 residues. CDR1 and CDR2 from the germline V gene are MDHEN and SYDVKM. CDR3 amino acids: CASRLENTESFF. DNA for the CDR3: TGTGCCAGTCGGTTGGAGAACACTGAATCTTTCTTT.

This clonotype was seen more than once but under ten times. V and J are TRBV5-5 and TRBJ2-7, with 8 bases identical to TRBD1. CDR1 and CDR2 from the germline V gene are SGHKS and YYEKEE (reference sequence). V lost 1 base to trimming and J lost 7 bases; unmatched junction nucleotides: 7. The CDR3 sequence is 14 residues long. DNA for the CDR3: TGTGCCAGCAGCTTGCGGACAGGGATGGGGGAGCAGTACTTC. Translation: CASSLRTGMGEQYF.

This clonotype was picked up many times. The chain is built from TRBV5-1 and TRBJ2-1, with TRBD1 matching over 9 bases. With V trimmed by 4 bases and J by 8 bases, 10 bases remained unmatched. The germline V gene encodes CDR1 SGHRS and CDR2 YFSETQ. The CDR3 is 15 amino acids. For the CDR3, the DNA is TGCGCCAGCAGCACAATGTGGACAGGGGCGTATGAGCAGTTCTTC. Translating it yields CASSTMWTGAYEQFF.

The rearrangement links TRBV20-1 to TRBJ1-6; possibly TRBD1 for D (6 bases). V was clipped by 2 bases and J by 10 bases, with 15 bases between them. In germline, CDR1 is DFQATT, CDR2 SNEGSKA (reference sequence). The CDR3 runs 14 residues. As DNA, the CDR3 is TGCAGTGCTAGACAGGGGAAAGGGGAATCACCCCTCCACTTT. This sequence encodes CSARQGKGESPLHF.

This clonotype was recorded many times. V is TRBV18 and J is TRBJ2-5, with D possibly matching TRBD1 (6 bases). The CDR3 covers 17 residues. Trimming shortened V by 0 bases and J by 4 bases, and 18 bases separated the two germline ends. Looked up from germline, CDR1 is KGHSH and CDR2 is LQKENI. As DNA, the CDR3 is TGTGCCAGCTCACCACCGCGGAGGACAGCTGAGCGAGAGACCCAGTACTTC. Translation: CASSPPRRTAERETQYF. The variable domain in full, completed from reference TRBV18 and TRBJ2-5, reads NAGVMQNPRHLVRRRGQEARLRCSPMKGHSHVYWYRQLPEEGLKFMVYLQKENIIDESGMPKERFSAEFPKEGPSILRIQQVVRGDSAAYFCASSPPRRTAERETQYFGPGTRLLVL.